The entry that follows covers one TCR beta chain sequence. Its specificity is not known. The CDR3 sequence is 14 residues long. The V gene lost 7 bases and the J gene lost 1 base, with 10 bases spanning the gap. CDR1 and CDR2 (germline): SEHNR, FQNEAQ (reference sequence). TCRdb's copy holds only in-frame clones and misses some; the assay was immunoSEQ multiplex PCR. The top ten clones hold nearly 0.065% of a sample with some 500,000 clones, 90% to 96% of them seen once. This sample is part of a study of shared clonotypes between healthy human individuals. Whole-study findings and limits: Incomplete sequencing of sorted subsets was indicated by rarefaction despite large depth. The diversity represented, both genetic and in exposure history, was limited by few donors.

Splitting of CD4+ cells produced CD45RA+ naive and CD45RA-negative memory subsets. The chain combines TRBV7-9 with TRBJ1-4, with a tentative D call TRBD1 (5 bases). Sequencing used naive CD4+ T cells sorted from blood. Subset denoted: CD45RA+ positively selected. This TCR derives from a woman aged 25-40 years in good health. CDR3 residues: CASIGAGTNEKLFF. The CDR3 DNA follows: TGTGCCAGCATCGGGGCCGGAACTAATGAAAAACTGTTTTTT. The full variable domain, completed using reference TRBV7-9 and TRBJ1-4, is DTGVSQNPRHKITKRGQNVTFRCDPISEHNRLYWYRQTLGQGPEFLTYFQNEAQLEKSRLLSDRFSAERPKGSFSTLEIQRTEQGDSAMYLCASIGAGTNEKLFFGSGTQLSVL.